This T cell receptor (beta chain) was documented in a study of cytomegalovirus exposure and HLA in healthy donors. Study-wide results and limits: Excluded: some indistinguishable V segments such as TRBV6-2 and TRBV6-3. The authors listed approximately 150 TCR beta chains as cytomegalovirus-associated.

V trimming: 2 bases; J trimming: 5 bases; junction bases outside the gene matches: 9. This CDR3 is built from 16 residues. Germline V gives CDR1 MDHEN, CDR2 SYDVKM. Comment on this clone: Its antigen is as yet unknown.

The PCR made use of 60 Vbeta and 13 Jbeta primers. The protocol was immunoSEQ multiplex PCR, while the TCRdb copy is restricted to in-frame clones and leaves out a portion. The profile shows 80,000 or so clones, about 73% of them singletons. Sequencing was carried out using PBMCs. This TCR came from a man aged 35 to 55 in good health and CMV-seronegative. J is TRBJ2-1 and V is TRBV28; TRBD2 matches 7 bases. The chain's CDR3 is CASSLKAGARHNEQFF. The CDR3 bases are TGTGCCAGCAGTTTAAAGGCGGGAGCACGGCACAATGAGCAGTTCTTC.